The sequence of this T cell receptor (beta chain) was determined in a study of Ad26.COV2.S vaccination and SARS-CoV-2 variants. Treatment in this sample: over 15 received Ad26.COV2.S at low or high dose, single or two shots; about 5 received placebo; per-sample allocation not given. Day 63 following the first vaccine or placebo injection was when the samples were taken. Points from the study as a whole: Vaccine and placebo groups showed comparable non-spike TCR breadth.

A note on this clone: Its antigen is not known.

Generated by immunoSEQ multiplex PCR, the TCRdb table keeps only in-frame clones and is missing some. Of about 400,000 clones detected, roughly four fifths appear once; the ten largest clones hold around 7.3%. CDR3 size: 14 residues. Trimming took 4 bases from V and 6 from J, leaving 16 bases between them. Germline V gene sequence: CDR1 LNHDA, CDR2 SQIVND (reference sequence). The TCR was taken from a person between 18 and 65 years old who received the Ad26.COV2.S COVID-19 vaccine or a placebo. Specimen: peripheral blood, collected in a trial of Ad26.COV2.S vaccine versus placebo. This chain joins TRBV19 and TRBJ2-7; TRBD1 might be the D (5 bases). The CDR3 DNA reads as TGTGCCAGTAGTAATTGGGAAGGGGCTGGCGAGCAGTACTTC. Translated, it gives CASSNWEGAGEQYF.